The next 32 T cell receptor beta chains were all read from a single sample in a study of blood T cell repertoires in COVID-19. The table came from immunoSEQ multiplex PCR; TCRdb's copy has only in-frame clones and leaves some out. The sample includes some 160,000 clones, roughly 84% seen only once; the top ten take more than 1.5%. Sequenced input: peripheral blood. Receptors were obtained from a human donor in a cohort sampled during active COVID-19.

The chain employs TRBV4-3 and TRBJ1-3; D gene ambiguous. The CDR3 covers 17 residues. V was clipped by 0 bases and J by 0 bases, with 12 bases between them. Germline V CDR1 and CDR2: LGHNA, YSLEER. The CDR3 reads CASSQDSGLDSGNTIYF. The CDR3 DNA is TGCGCCAGCAGCCAAGACTCCGGACTTGACTCTGGAAACACCATATATTTT.

The chain employs TRBV21-1 and TRBJ2-7; the DNA was not used to check the table's D call, TRBD2. TRBV21-1 is noted as a pseudogene. The CDR3 runs to 15 residues. The CDR3 sequence is CASSPFSARGYEQYF. CDR3 DNA sequence: TGTGCCAGCAGCCCCTTCTCGGCGCGGGGCTACGAGCAGTACTTC.

The chain has TRBV28 and TRBJ1-5, with D possibly matching TRBD1 (6 bases). V shed 3 bases and J shed 3 bases, with 21 bases lying between them. The CDR3 runs 18 residues. Germline assignment: CDR1 MDHEN and CDR2 SYDVKM. CDR3 bases: TGTGCCAGCAGTTTCAATATCGGGGGGCCCAACCTCAATCAGCCCCAGCATTTT. Its translation is CASSFNIGGPNLNQPQHF. The full variable domain, completed using reference TRBV28 and TRBJ1-5, is DVKVTQSSRYLVKRTGEKVFLECVQDMDHENMFWYRQDPGLGLRLIYFSYDVKMKEKGDIPEGYSVSREKKERFSLILESASTNQTSMYLCASSFNIGGPNLNQPQHFGDGTRLSIL.

The chain links TRBV18 to TRBJ1-1; D perhaps matches TRBD1 (5 bases). This CDR3 has 15 residues. Trimming cost V 3 bases and J 5 bases, with 16 bases left between them. The germline CDR1 and CDR2 sequences are KGHSH and LQKENI. The CDR3 reads CASSPMTVEGTEAFF. CDR3 coding DNA: TGTGCCAGCTCACCCATGACAGTGGAAGGGACTGAAGCTTTCTTT.

The rearrangement links TRBV6-1 to TRBJ2-5, with D tentatively TRBD1 (7 bases). Per germline, CDR1 MNHNS and CDR2 SASEGT. This CDR3 is built from 14 residues. Trimming cost V 3 bases and J 5 bases, with 13 bases left between them. Here the CDR3 reads CASSDQTGRETQYF. The CDR3 DNA is TGTGCCAGCAGTGATCAGACAGGGAGGGAGACCCAGTACTTC.

This clone has more than one count but fewer than ten. The gene calls are TRBV10-1 and TRBJ2-7; 12 positions agree with TRBD1. Losses at the gene ends were 5 bases for V and 5 bases for J; bases not matched to a gene: 4. The CDR3 totals 14 residues. The germline V gene has CDR1 WNHNN and CDR2 SYGVQD (reference sequence). For the CDR3, the DNA is TGCGCCAGCAGTCCCGGGACAGGGGGCCACGAGCAGTACTTC. Amino acids: CASSPGTGGHEQYF.

This clone has only a few counts. The sample contains more than one DNA sequence encoding this CDR3. This rearrangement joins TRBV7-3 to TRBJ2-3, with TRBD2 identical over 10 bases. The germline V gene has CDR1 SGHTA and CDR2 FQGTGA. This CDR3 contains 16 residues. Trimming at V came to 1 base and at J to 1 base, leaving 2 bases not matched to a gene. The CDR3 coding sequence is TGTGCCAGCAGCTTAAACCTAGCGGGGGGCACAGATACGCAGTATTTT. This encodes CASSLNLAGGTDTQYF.

V gene TRBV19 combines with J gene TRBJ2-1, with D possibly matching TRBD1 (5 bases). The germline V gene has CDR1 LNHDA and CDR2 SQIVND (reference sequence). The CDR3 consists of 12 residues. The V end lost 5 bases, the J end lost 13 bases, and 15 bases lay between the germline ends. This chain's CDR3 is CASSREGHAQFF. The CDR3 coding sequence is TGTGCCAGTAGTCGAGAAGGACATGCTCAGTTCTTC.

The chain carries TRBV5-1 and TRBJ1-2; 10 bases are a match to TRBD1. The CDR3 has 14 amino acids. Germline values: CDR1 SGHRS, CDR2 YFSETQ. With V trimmed by 4 bases and J by 8 bases, 8 bases remained unmatched. CDR3 bases: TGCGCCAGCAGCCTGGGGGACAGGGGACGCGGCTACACCTTC. It encodes CASSLGDRGRGYTF.

This chain joins TRBV5-1 and TRBJ2-7; TRBD1 agrees at 10 bases. CDR3 length equals 15 residues. V gave up 5 bases and J gave up 3 bases; unmatched junction bases: 8. Germline-derived CDR1 and CDR2 are SGHRS and YFSETQ. CDR3 sequence reads: CASRSGQGFYYEQYF. The CDR3 region has the DNA TGCGCCAGCAGATCGGGACAGGGGTTTTACTACGAGCAGTACTTC.

The rearrangement joins TRBV12-3 or TRBV12-4 to TRBJ1-2, with D unclear. This CDR3 region has 12 residues. Trimming took off 4 bases at V and 5 bases at J, with 8 bases between the two ends. The CDR3 DNA is TGTGCCAGCAGTTCGGTCGGGTATGGCTACACCTTC. Translated, it gives CASSSVGYGYTF.

There are a few counts of this clone. V gene TRBV6-5 combines with J gene TRBJ2-7, with D perhaps TRBD1 (6 bases). Germline V gene sequence: CDR1 MNHEY, CDR2 SVGAGI. The CDR3 consists of 14 residues. V was clipped by 4 bases and J by 3 bases, with 13 bases between them. CDR3 nucleotide sequence: TGTGCCAGCAGTTCTTCAGGGGCCGGCTACGAGCAGTACTTC. Amino acids: CASSSSGAGYEQYF.

The genes are TRBV6-6 and TRBJ2-7; no clear D. Germline V lookup: CDR1 MNHNY, CDR2 SVGAGI (reference sequence). Between the trimmed V and J ends, which lost 0 bases and 1 base, there was a span of 10 bases. The CDR3 loop spans 15 amino acids. This CDR3 is CASSYSRGLSYEQYF. In DNA, the CDR3 is TGTGCCAGCAGTTACTCGAGAGGTCTGTCCTACGAGCAGTACTTC.

This chain connects TRBV19 to TRBJ1-6; 7 bases map to TRBD1. The J segment lost 10 bases and the V segment lost 7 bases, leaving 16 bases of the junction unmatched. Germline V gives CDR1 LNHDA, CDR2 SQIVND (reference sequence). CDR3 length equals 16 residues. CDR3 sequence: CASKSQGQRGYSPLHF. The CDR3 nucleotides read TGTGCCAGTAAGTCCCAGGGACAGCGCGGTTACTCACCCCTCCACTTT. The whole variable domain, remainder taken from reference TRBV19 and TRBJ1-6, is DGGITQSPKYLFRKEGQNVTLSCEQNLNHDAMYWYRQDPGQGLRLIYYSQIVNDFQKGDIAEGYSVSREKKESFPLTVTSAQKNPTAFYLCASKSQGQRGYSPLHFGNGTRLTVT.

The chain combines TRBV7-2 with TRBJ1-6, with D uncertain. With 1 base removed from V and 10 bases from J, the gap between germline ends came to 5 bases. Germline values: CDR1 SGHTA, CDR2 FQGNSA. The CDR3 extends over 12 amino acids. This CDR3 is CASSLGESPLHF. CDR3 coding DNA: TGTGCCAGCAGCTTAGGGGAGTCACCCCTCCACTTT.

The chain carries TRBV7-3 and TRBJ2-1; 12 bases line up with TRBD2. This CDR3 has 15 residues. Looked up from germline, CDR1 is SGHTA and CDR2 is FQGTGA. Trimming cost V 5 bases and J 5 bases; bases outside gene matches: 4. The CDR3 sequence: CASSQTSGGNNEQFF. DNA of the CDR3: TGTGCCAGCAGCCAAACTAGCGGGGGGAACAATGAGCAGTTCTTC.

CDR3 bases: TGCGCCAGCAGCCCGGGACTAGCGGGAGGGGTCTACAATGAGCAGTTCTTC. Translated, it gives CASSPGLAGGVYNEQFF. The chain joins TRBV5-1 to TRBJ2-1, with 16 bases lining up with TRBD2. Per germline, CDR1 SGHRS and CDR2 YFSETQ. Unmatched junction bases numbered 4, after V lost 4 bases and J lost 3 bases. The CDR3 totals 17 residues.

This chain joins TRBV7-2 and TRBJ2-5; D is perhaps TRBD2 (6 bases). V was trimmed by 3 bases and J by 4 bases, leaving 9 bases between them. The CDR3 totals 13 residues. Germline V gene sequence: CDR1 SGHTA, CDR2 FQGNSA. The CDR3 DNA reads as TGTGCCAGCAGCTTGGGGGGATTAGAGACCCAGTACTTC. As protein: CASSLGGLETQYF.

This sequence joins TRBV3-1 (or the pseudogene TRBV3-2) and TRBJ1-2; 7 nucleotides agree with TRBD1. The CDR3 covers 18 residues. Germline values: CDR1 LGHDT, CDR2 YNNKEL (reference sequence). V shed 6 bases and J 2 bases; nucleotides not matched to a gene: 18. This chain's CDR3 is CASRPLSGQPVSNYGYTF. CDR3 DNA: TGTGCCAGCAGACCACTTTCGGGACAGCCTGTCTCAAACTATGGCTACACCTTC.

This clone was detected only once. The CDR3 here is CATSNPFSPTSGTVDTQYF. The CDR3 DNA reads TGTGCCACCAGCAACCCATTTAGCCCGACTAGCGGGACGGTCGATACGCAGTATTTT. V is TRBV15 and J is TRBJ2-3; 11 bases agree with TRBD2. Germline CDR1 is LNHNV and CDR2 is YYDKDF (reference sequence). The J segment lost 6 bases and the V segment lost 4 bases, leaving 18 bases of the junction unmatched. The CDR3 has 19 residues.

The chain has TRBV12-3 or TRBV12-4 and TRBJ1-1; a possible D gene is TRBD1 (5 bases). The CDR3 is 12 residues long. Trimming shortened V by 3 bases and J by 8 bases, and 10 bases separated the two germline ends. CDR3 sequence reads: CASSLTAREAFF. The CDR3 nucleotides are TGTGCCAGCAGTTTGACAGCCCGCGAAGCTTTCTTT.

In DNA, the CDR3 is TGCAGTGCTCGACAGGGAAACACCATATATTTT. Protein: CSARQGNTIYF. The genes are TRBV20-1 and TRBJ1-3, with D tentatively TRBD1 (5 bases). Trimming pared 5 bases from V and 4 bases from J, leaving 6 bases between. CDR1 and CDR2 from the germline V gene are DFQATT and SNEGSKA (reference sequence). The CDR3 length is 11 residues.

The chain has TRBV4-3 and TRBJ1-2; no clear D gene. The V gene lost 1 base and the J gene lost 4 bases, with 10 bases spanning the gap. The V gene's germline CDR1 is LGHNA and CDR2 YSLEER. The CDR3 length is 14 residues. In DNA form, the CDR3 reads TGCGCCAGCAGCCAAGGCCTATATGGCTATGGCTACACCTTC. Protein: CASSQGLYGYGYTF.

The CDR3 nucleotides are TGTGCCAGCAGCTGGAGGGACAGTGGATATGGCTACACCTTC. This encodes CASSWRDSGYGYTF. The rearrangement joins TRBV5-6 to TRBJ1-2, with 7 bases lining up with TRBD1. The CDR3 spans 14 residues. Trimming at V came to 3 bases and at J to 5 bases, leaving 7 bases not matched to a gene. The germline CDR1 and CDR2 sequences are SGHDT and YYEEEE.

The V gene is TRBV5-1, the J gene TRBJ1-1; possibly TRBD1 for D (5 bases). The germline V gene encodes CDR1 SGHRS and CDR2 YFSETQ. The CDR3 extends over 14 amino acids. With 0 bases removed from V and 1 base from J, the gap between germline ends came to 7 bases. CDR3 residues: CASSLAQGNTEAFF. The CDR3 region has the DNA TGCGCCAGCAGCTTGGCCCAGGGGAACACTGAAGCTTTCTTT.

The chain recombines TRBV10-3 with TRBJ2-6; maybe TRBD1 (5 bases). V lost 0 bases and J 2 bases, leaving 11 bases between the germline ends. The CDR3 sequence is 17 residues long. Looked up from germline, CDR1 is ENHRY and CDR2 is SYGVKD. CDR3 loop: CAISESVGRAGANVLTF. CDR3 DNA: TGTGCCATCAGTGAGTCGGTGGGGCGTGCTGGGGCCAACGTCCTGACTTTC.

J is TRBJ1-1 and V is TRBV18, with 8 nucleotides matching TRBD1. From germline, CDR1 is KGHSH and CDR2 LQKENI. The CDR3 sequence is 12 residues long. Trimming took 6 bases from V and 6 from J; bases not matched to a gene: 3. The DNA for the CDR3 is TGTGCCAGCTCCCAACAGGGGGCTGAAGCTTTCTTT. Amino acid sequence: CASSQQGAEAFF.

The chain employs TRBV4-3 and TRBJ1-5, with D tentatively TRBD1 (6 bases). The germline gives CDR1 LGHNA, CDR2 YSLEER. V shed 3 bases and J shed 4 bases, with 10 bases lying between them. The CDR3 spans 14 residues. Here the CDR3 DNA reads TGCGCCAGCAGCCAGGACAGCCAAAATCAGCCCCAGCATTTT. Protein product: CASSQDSQNQPQHF.

The chain has TRBV28 and TRBJ1-4, with 8 bases identical to TRBD1. CDR1 and CDR2 from the germline V gene are MDHEN and SYDVKM. Trimming removed 3 bases from V and 8 bases from J; junction bases left unmatched: 5. There are 14 residues in the CDR3. CDR3 in amino acids: CASSFTGGTEKLFF. As DNA, the CDR3 is TGTGCCAGCAGTTTCACAGGGGGGACGGAAAAACTGTTTTTT.

The chain links TRBV6-2 or TRBV6-3 to TRBJ2-7; 7 nucleotides align to TRBD1. CDR1 is MNHEY and CDR2 is SVGEGT in the germline V gene. The CDR3 contains 14 residues. The V segment lost 6 bases and the J segment 0 bases; nucleotides outside the gene matches: 5. The CDR3 DNA reads TGTGCCAGCAGCATGGACAGGATCTCCTACGAGCAGTACTTC. This translates into CASSMDRISYEQYF.

This chain connects TRBV15 to TRBJ2-7, with D maybe TRBD2 (5 bases). Germline V gene sequence: CDR1 LNHNV, CDR2 YYDKDF (reference sequence). This CDR3 has 12 amino acids. The V and J ends lost 0 bases and 7 bases respectively, with 7 bases between them. CDR3 sequence (DNA): TGTGCCACCAGCAGAGATACGGGAGAGCAGTACTTC. The encoded protein is CATSRDTGEQYF.

The chain uses TRBV10-2 and TRBJ2-1; D gene uncertain. Germline V CDR1 and CDR2: WSHSY, SAAADI. The CDR3 has 15 amino acids. With 3 bases removed from V and 3 bases from J, the gap between germline ends came to 12 bases. CDR3 sequence: CASSDQSPSYNEQFF. For the CDR3, the DNA is TGCGCCAGCAGTGACCAGTCTCCCAGCTACAATGAGCAGTTCTTC.